This TCR beta chain was captured by sequencing in a study of cytomegalovirus exposure and HLA in healthy donors. Study details: Within an early data release were 65 million to 90 million unique TCRs drawn from HLA-typed donors. Study-wide findings and caveats: Analyses of presence/absence relied on an assumption of roughly uniform sequencing depth across donors. Prediction of most subjects' HLA-A and HLA-B alleles by TCR beta sequences was reportedly accurate. Equally common other TCR beta chains were less clonally expanded than HLA-associated ones, a later analysis found.

The PCR made use of 60 Vbeta and 13 Jbeta primers. Libraries were prepared by immunoSEQ multiplex PCR; TCRdb keeps only in-frame clonotypes and omits some of them. This sample has approximately 110,000 clones, with 15% found just once. V gave up 2 bases and J gave up 0 bases; unmatched junction bases: 4. This CDR3 contains 16 residues. Per the germline V gene, CDR1 is MGHRA and CDR2 is YSYEKL. Concerning this clone: Antigen: not known.

The sequence derives from a woman in her late teens or twenties in good health and CMV-seronegative. This rearrangement joins TRBV4-1 to TRBJ2-3; 8 bases are shared with TRBD2. The sample taken for sequencing was PBMCs. The CDR3 reads CASSQLPGGSTDTQYF. CDR3 sequence (DNA): TGCGCCAGCAGCCAACTACCGGGGGGGAGCACAGATACGCAGTATTTT.